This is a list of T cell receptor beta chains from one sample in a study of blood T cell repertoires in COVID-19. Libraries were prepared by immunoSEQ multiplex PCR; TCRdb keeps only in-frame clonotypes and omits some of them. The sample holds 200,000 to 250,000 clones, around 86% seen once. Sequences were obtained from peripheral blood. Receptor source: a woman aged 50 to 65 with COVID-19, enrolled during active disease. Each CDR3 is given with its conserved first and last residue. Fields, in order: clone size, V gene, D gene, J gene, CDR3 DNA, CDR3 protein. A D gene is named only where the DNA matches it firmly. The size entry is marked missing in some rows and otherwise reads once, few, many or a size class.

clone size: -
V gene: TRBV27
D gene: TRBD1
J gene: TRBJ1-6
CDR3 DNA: TGTGCCAGCAGTTCCACCTCGGACAGGGGAGGATCACCCCTCCACTTT
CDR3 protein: CASSSTSDRGGSPLHF

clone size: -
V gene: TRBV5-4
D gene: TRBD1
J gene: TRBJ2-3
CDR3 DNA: TGTGCCAGCAGTCGACAGGGGGGAGCAGATACGCAGTATTTT
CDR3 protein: CASSRQGGADTQYF

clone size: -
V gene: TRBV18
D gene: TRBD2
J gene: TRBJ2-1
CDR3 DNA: TGTGCCAGCTCACTCCTAGCGGGGGGGTCCTCTTCAAGGAATGAGCAGTTCTTC
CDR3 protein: CASSLLAGGSSSRNEQFF

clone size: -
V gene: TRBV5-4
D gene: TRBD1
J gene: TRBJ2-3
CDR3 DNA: TGTGCCAGCAGACCCGGGACAGATTACACAGATACGCAGTATTTT
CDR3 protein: CASRPGTDYTDTQYF

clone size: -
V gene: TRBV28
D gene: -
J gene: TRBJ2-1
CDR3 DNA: TGTGCCAGCAGTTCCACGACAAGGTGGGCTAGCCGCCCCAATGAGCAGTTCTTC
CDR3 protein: CASSSTTRWASRPNEQFF

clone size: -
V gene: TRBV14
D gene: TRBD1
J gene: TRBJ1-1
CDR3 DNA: TGTGCCAGCAGCCACATTACAGGGGGCACTGAAGCTTTCTTT
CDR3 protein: CASSHITGGTEAFF

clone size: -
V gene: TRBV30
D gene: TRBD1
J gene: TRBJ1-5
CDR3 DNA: TGTGCCTGGAGTCAAGGGGGCGGTCAGCCCCAGCATTTT
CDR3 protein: CAWSQGGGQPQHF

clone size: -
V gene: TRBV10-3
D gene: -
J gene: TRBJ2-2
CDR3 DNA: TGTGCCATCAGTGAGGCCGCGCGAACGAACACCGGGGAGCTGTTTTTT
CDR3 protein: CAISEAARTNTGELFF

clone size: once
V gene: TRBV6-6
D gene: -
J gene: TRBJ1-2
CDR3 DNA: TGTGCCAGCAGTTACTCCAGGGTTGTGAATGGCTACACCTTC
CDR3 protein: CASSYSRVVNGYTF

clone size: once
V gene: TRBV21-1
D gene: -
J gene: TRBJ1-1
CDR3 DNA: TGTGCCAGCAGCAAAGAGGACAGGCCTTGGAGCACTGAAGCTTTCTTT
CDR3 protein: CASSKEDRPWSTEAFF

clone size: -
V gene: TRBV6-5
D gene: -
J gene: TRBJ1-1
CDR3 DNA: TGTGCCATTAGAGGCAGCCCGAACACTGAAGCTTTCTTT
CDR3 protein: CAIRGSPNTEAFF

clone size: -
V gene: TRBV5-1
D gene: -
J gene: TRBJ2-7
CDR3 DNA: TGCGCCAGCAGCTTGGACAGTATTTCCTACGAGCAGTACTTC
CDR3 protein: CASSLDSISYEQYF

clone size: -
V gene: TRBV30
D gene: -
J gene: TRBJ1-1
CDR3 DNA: TGTGCCTGGAGTGTACTTAGGGGGGAAGCTTTCTTT
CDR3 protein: CAWSVLRGEAFF

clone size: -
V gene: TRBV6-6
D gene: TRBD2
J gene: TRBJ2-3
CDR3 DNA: TGTGCCAGCAGCCTACAGGCTAGCGGGACAGATACGCAGTATTTT
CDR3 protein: CASSLQASGTDTQYF

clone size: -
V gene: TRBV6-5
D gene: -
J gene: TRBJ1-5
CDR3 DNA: TGTGCCAGCAGTCAAAATCAGCCCCAGCATTTT
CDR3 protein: CASSQNQPQHF

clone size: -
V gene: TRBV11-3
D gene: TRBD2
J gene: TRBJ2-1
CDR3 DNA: TGTGCCAGCAGCTTTAGCGGGGGGGCGGGGAATGAGCAGTTCTTC
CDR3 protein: CASSFSGGAGNEQFF

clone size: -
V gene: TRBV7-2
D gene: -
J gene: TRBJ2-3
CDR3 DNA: TGTGCCAGCAGCTTAGGAGGTGGTGGAATAGATACGCAGTATTTT
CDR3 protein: CASSLGGGGIDTQYF

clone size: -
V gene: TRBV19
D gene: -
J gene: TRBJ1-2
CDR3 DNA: TGTGCCAGTAGTCCCGGTGGAGGAGCTAACTATGGCTACACCTTC
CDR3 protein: CASSPGGGANYGYTF

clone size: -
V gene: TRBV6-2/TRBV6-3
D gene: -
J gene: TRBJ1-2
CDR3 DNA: TGTGCCAGCAGTAATGACAGGCTCTATGGCTACACCTTC
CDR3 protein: CASSNDRLYGYTF

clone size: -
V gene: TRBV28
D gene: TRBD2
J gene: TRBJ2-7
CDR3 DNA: TGTGCCAGCACTCGTCTACGGGGGGGCTCCTACGAGCAGTACTTC
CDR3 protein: CASTRLRGGSYEQYF

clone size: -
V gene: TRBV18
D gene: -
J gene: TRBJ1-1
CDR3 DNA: TGTGCCAGCTCACCAAGAACAACTGAAGCTTTCTTT
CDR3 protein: CASSPRTTEAFF

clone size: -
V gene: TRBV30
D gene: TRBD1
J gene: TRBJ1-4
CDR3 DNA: TGTGCCTGGGCTCCGGGACAGCCGAATGAAAAACTGTTTTTT
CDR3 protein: CAWAPGQPNEKLFF